This T cell receptor (beta chain) was documented in a study of control samples from healthy donors and cancer patients. Only in-frame clones appear in the TCRdb table, and some are missing; sequencing was by immunoSEQ multiplex PCR. This table has about 230,000 clones, over 70% appearing once. The material sequenced was PBMCs. The origin of this receptor is a woman aged 60 to 75 with lung cancer.

The CDR3 nucleotides are TGTGCCAGCAGCACGGGACCTTTGGATGGCTACACCTTC. It translates to CASSTGPLDGYTF. The chain links TRBV12-3 or TRBV12-4 to TRBJ1-2; perhaps TRBD1 as D (5 bases). This CDR3 has 13 residues. Trimming shortened V by 6 bases and J by 6 bases, and 14 bases separated the two germline ends.